This TCR beta chain was identified in a study of shared clonotypes between healthy human individuals. Study-level points and caveats: Relative to their counterparts shared across all four donors, non-shared clonotypes exhibited diminished generation probabilities.

In germline, CDR1 is SNHLY, CDR2 FYNNEI. The CDR3 has 22 residues. Trimming took 6 bases from V and 5 from J; bases not matched to a gene: 27. Adults of Caucasian background living in Nashville, Tennessee made up all donors. CD45RO+ cells joined CCR7-negative CD45RA+ TemRA cells to form CD8 memory. As to this clone: Its antigen is unknown.

The method was immunoSEQ multiplex PCR; TCRdb's version includes in-frame clones alone and lacks a portion of them. This table has over 95,000 clones, about 71% appearing once. The chain joins TRBV2 to TRBJ2-1; TRBD2 agrees at 11 bases. The specimen was memory CD8+ T cells sorted from blood. Noted subset: CD45RO+ cells pooled with CCR7-negative TemRA cells. The TCR comes from a woman aged 25-40 years in good health. The CDR3 DNA follows: TGTGCCAGCAGCGAAATAGCGGGAGGGCCGATTGATGGGAGTTGGAGAGACAATGAGCAGTTCTTC. It translates to CASSEIAGGPIDGSWRDNEQFF.